The next 10 T cell receptor beta chains were all read from a single sample in a study of Graves' ophthalmopathy and Graves' hyperthyroidism. Researchers took RNA transcripts and amplified TCR beta CDR3 regions from them. The workflow started with a first-round RT-PCR run with HTBI primers and then moved on to a second-round multiplex PCR. TCRdb reprocessed the multiplex PCR reads with MiXCR, giving one entry per CDR3 protein. The sample has hundreds of thousands of distinct CDR3 sequences, about 38% seen once. The sequenced sample consisted of peripheral blood. Every receptor here comes from an adult man with Graves' ophthalmopathy.

Comments on this clonotype: A much larger clone lies one base from this, so it may be a read error. The chain employs TRBV11-2 and TRBJ2-5, with 9 bases lining up with TRBD2. Germline values: CDR1 SGHAT, CDR2 FQNNGV. This CDR3 spans 16 amino acids. The CDR3, as DNA: TGTGCCTGCAGCCAAGCCCAGACTAGCGGTGACCTAACCCAGTACTTC. Translated: CACSQAQTSGDLTQYF.

This clonotype was seen at least ten times. The V and J genes are TRBV7-8 and TRBJ1-2; D uncertain. V was cut by 3 bases and J by 3 bases, with 14 bases left in between. The CDR3 totals 15 residues. Germline CDR1 and CDR2: SGHVS and FQNEAQ. In nucleotides, the CDR3 is TGTGCCAGCAGCTTCGCCCGCGGCGACGACTATGGCTACACCTTC. Its translation: CASSFARGDDYGYTF.

V usage is TRBV12-5 and J usage is TRBJ2-7; D is undetermined. There are 13 residues in the CDR3. Germline assignment: CDR1 LGHNT and CDR2 FRNRAP. V was cut by 2 bases and J by 4 bases, with 9 bases left in between. Here the CDR3 DNA reads TGTGCTAGTGGTTTGATAACAGATTACGAGCAGTACTTC. As protein: CASGLITDYEQYF.

There are a few counts of this clonotype. CDR3 coding DNA: TGCGCCAGCAGCCAAGCGGGGTATGGCTGGGATGGAAACACCATATATTTT. Translating it yields CASSQAGYGWDGNTIYF. This chain links TRBV4-3 with TRBJ1-3; D uncertain. The CDR3 has 17 amino acids. The germline CDR1 and CDR2 sequences are LGHNA and YSLEER. V was trimmed by 1 base and J by 3 bases, leaving 16 bases between them.

J is TRBJ2-7 and V is TRBV20-1; the D gene is possibly TRBD2 (5 bases). CDR3 length: 13 residues. The germline V gene encodes CDR1 DFQATT and CDR2 SNEGSKA (reference sequence). V lost 6 bases, J lost 5 bases, and 17 bases lay in between. The CDR3 DNA reads TGCAGTGCAAGACCGGGGTCTCGGCACGAGCAGTACTTC. This gives the protein CSARPGSRHEQYF.

The chain recombines TRBV19 with TRBJ1-2; possible D gene TRBD1, 6 bases. V was clipped by 6 bases and J by 8 bases, with 19 bases between them. The CDR3 has 14 amino acids. The germline gives CDR1 LNHDA, CDR2 SQIVND (reference sequence). CDR3 loop: CASRYPQGPRGYTF. The DNA for the CDR3 is TGTGCCAGTAGATATCCCCAGGGGCCCCGCGGCTACACCTTC.

Worth noting for this clonotype: A much larger clone is a single base away; this may be a read error. This CDR3 is missing its conserved last phenylalanine or tryptophan, likely due to a read error. The chain uses TRBV7-2 and TRBJ1-1; TRBD1 is a possible D gene (5 bases). Germline CDR1 and CDR2: SGHTA and FQGNSA. V shed 5 bases and J shed 1 base, with 14 bases lying between them. This CDR3 has 15 amino acids. CDR3 protein: CASSPQAPRNTEAFL. The CDR3 DNA reads as TGTGCCAGCAGCCCACAGGCCCCTCGGAACACTGAAGCTTTCCTT.

The chain links TRBV11-2 to TRBJ2-5; 8 nucleotides agree with TRBD1. The length of the CDR3 is 15 residues. The V gene end was trimmed by 4 bases and the J gene end by 6 bases; junction bases not matched to a gene: 10. The V gene's germline CDR1 is SGHAT and CDR2 FQNNGV. The CDR3 reads CASSSLRGRVKTQYF. The CDR3, as DNA: TGTGCCAGCAGCTCCCTCAGGGGGCGCGTAAAGACCCAGTACTTC.

The CDR3 region has the DNA TGTGCCAGCAGCTTAGAGATCCGGGACAGGTTCTACGAGCAGTACTTC. This codes for CASSLEIRDRFYEQYF. The V call is TRBV7-2, the J call TRBJ2-7; 8 bases fit TRBD1. J was trimmed by 3 bases and V by 1 base; bases with no gene match: 8. The CDR3 totals 16 residues. Germline V gene lookup returns CDR1 SGHTA and CDR2 FQGNSA. The full variable domain, rest sourced from reference TRBV7-2 and TRBJ2-7, is GAGVSQSPSNKVTEKGKDVELRCDPISGHTALYWYRQSLGQGLEFLIYFQGNSAPDKSGLPSDRFSAERTGGSVSTLTIQRTQQEDSAVYLCASSLEIRDRFYEQYFGPGTRLTVT.

The rearrangement links TRBV10-3 to TRBJ2-4; D perhaps matches TRBD1 (5 bases). V shed 3 bases and J shed 6 bases, with 12 bases lying between them. CDR1 ENHRY and CDR2 SYGVKD come from the germline V gene. This CDR3 contains 14 residues. The CDR3 coding sequence is TGTGCCATCAGTGACACCCTCCAGGGAAACATTCAGTACTTC. This encodes CAISDTLQGNIQYF.